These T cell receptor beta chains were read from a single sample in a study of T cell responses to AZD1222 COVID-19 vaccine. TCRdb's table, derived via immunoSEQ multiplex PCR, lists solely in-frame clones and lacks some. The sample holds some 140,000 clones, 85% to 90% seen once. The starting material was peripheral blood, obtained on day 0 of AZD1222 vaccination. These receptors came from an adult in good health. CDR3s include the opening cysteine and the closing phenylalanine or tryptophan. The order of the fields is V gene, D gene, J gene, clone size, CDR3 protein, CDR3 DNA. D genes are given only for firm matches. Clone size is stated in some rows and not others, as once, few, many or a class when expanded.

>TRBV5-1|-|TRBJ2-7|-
CASSLAGTLTYEQYF
TGCGCCAGCAGCTTGGCTGGGACCCTCACTTACGAGCAGTACTTC
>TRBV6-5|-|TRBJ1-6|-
CASSSDRGPNSPLHF
TGTGCCAGCAGTTCCGACCGGGGGCCGAATTCACCCCTCCACTTT
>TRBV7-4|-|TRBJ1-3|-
CASSLPQCVSGNTIYF
TGTGCCAGCAGCCTCCCCCAATGTGTTTCAGGAAACACCATATATTTT
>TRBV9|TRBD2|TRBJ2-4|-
CASSPRTSGRGNIQYF
TGTGCCAGCAGCCCGAGGACTAGCGGGAGGGGAAACATTCAGTACTTC
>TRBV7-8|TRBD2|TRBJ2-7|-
CASSPSGRSSLEQYF
TGTGCCAGCAGCCCTAGCGGGAGATCGAGCCTCGAGCAGTACTTC
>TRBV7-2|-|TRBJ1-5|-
CASSLVSGPTNQPQHF
TGTGCCAGCAGCTTAGTCTCGGGACCGACGAATCAGCCCCAGCATTTT
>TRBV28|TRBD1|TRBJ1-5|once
CASSLRDRRNQPQHF
TGTGCCAGCAGTTTAAGGGACAGACGTAATCAGCCCCAGCATTTT
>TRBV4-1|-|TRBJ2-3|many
CASSQELAPDTQYF
TGCGCCAGCAGCCAAGAGCTAGCTCCAGATACGCAGTATTTT
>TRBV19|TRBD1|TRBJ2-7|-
CASSDRDGPYEQYF
TGTGCCAGTTCTGACAGGGATGGGCCCTACGAGCAGTACTTC
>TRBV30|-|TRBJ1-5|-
CAWSVLNQPQHF
TGTGCCTGGAGTGTCTTAAATCAGCCCCAGCATTTT
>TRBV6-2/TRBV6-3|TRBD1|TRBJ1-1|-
CASSQSPLDRALTEAFF
TGTGCCAGCAGTCAGAGTCCCCTGGACAGGGCGTTAACTGAAGCTTTCTTT
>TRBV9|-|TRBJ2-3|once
CASSVGEVTSTDTQYF
TGTGCCAGCAGCGTAGGCGAGGTAACTAGCACAGATACGCAGTATTTT
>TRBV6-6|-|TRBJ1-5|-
CASSSLYQPQHF
TGTGCCAGCAGTTCCCTGTATCAGCCCCAGCATTTT
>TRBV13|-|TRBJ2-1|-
CASSHLRSSYNEQFF
TGTGCCAGCTCCCACCTACGGAGCTCCTACAATGAGCAGTTCTTC
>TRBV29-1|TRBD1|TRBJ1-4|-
CSVAWTGDEKLFF
TGCAGCGTTGCCTGGACAGGGGACGAAAAACTGTTTTTT
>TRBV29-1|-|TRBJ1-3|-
CSVGATAGNTIYF
TGCAGCGTTGGAGCGACAGCTGGAAACACCATATATTTT
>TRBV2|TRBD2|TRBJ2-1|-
CASGSRGVGQFF
TGTGCCAGCGGGTCTCGGGGGGTTGGGCAGTTCTTC
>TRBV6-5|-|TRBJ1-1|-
CASSYFRDTEAFF
TGTGCCAGCAGTTACTTCCGGGACACTGAAGCTTTCTTT
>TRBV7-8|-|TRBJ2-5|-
CASSPPTAAEQETQYF
TGTGCCAGCAGCCCTCCGACAGCAGCTGAACAAGAGACCCAGTACTTC
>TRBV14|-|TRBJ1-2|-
CASSQDFRGSYGYTF
TGTGCCAGCAGCCAAGATTTTCGGGGGTCCTATGGCTACACCTTC
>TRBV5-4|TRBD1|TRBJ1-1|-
CASSLVRQGVAFF
TGTGCCAGCAGCTTGGTGAGACAGGGTGTCGCTTTCTTT
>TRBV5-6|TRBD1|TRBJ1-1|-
CASSLGQGGEAFF
TGTGCCAGCAGCTTGGGACAGGGAGGTGAAGCTTTCTTT
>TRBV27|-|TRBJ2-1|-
CASKAGLSYNEQFF
TGTGCCAGCAAGGCGGGGCTCTCCTACAATGAGCAGTTCTTC
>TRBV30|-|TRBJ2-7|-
CAWTETRGLLYEQYF
TGTGCCTGGACTGAGACTAGGGGCCTCCTTTACGAGCAGTACTTC
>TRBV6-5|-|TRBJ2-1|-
CASSPTGSNEQFF
TGTGCCAGCAGTCCTACGGGTAGCAATGAGCAGTTCTTC
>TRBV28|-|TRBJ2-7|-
CASSQPGLEQYF
TGTGCCAGCAGCCAGCCCGGACTAGAGCAGTACTTC
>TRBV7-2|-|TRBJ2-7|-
CASSFGLGYEQYF
TGTGCCAGCAGCTTCGGCCTAGGTTACGAGCAGTACTTC
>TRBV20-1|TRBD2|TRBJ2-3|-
CSASQLATTSTDTQYF
TGCAGTGCTAGTCAACTAGCGACCACTAGCACAGATACGCAGTATTTT